A single sample is the source of the 10 T cell receptor beta chains below, sequenced in a study of beta chain features in type 1 diabetes. The sequenced template was cDNA made from the entire isolated RNA. The table came from immunoSEQ multiplex PCR; TCRdb's copy has only in-frame clones and leaves some out. The sample records about 360,000 clones, 10% to 15% being singletons. The sequenced material came from naive CD4+ T cells from blood. Every receptor here comes from a man between 18 and 29 years old in good health.

The chain links TRBV7-9 to TRBJ1-2, with D hard to call. V lost 5 bases and J 4 bases, leaving 23 bases between the germline ends. In germline, CDR1 is SEHNR, CDR2 FQNEAQ (reference sequence). The CDR3 is made up of 17 amino acids. The CDR3 spells CASSLLLSGRGPYGYTF. The CDR3, as DNA: TGTGCCAGCAGCCTCCTCTTATCAGGCCGAGGGCCCTATGGCTACACCTTC.

This clone has just one count. The chain employs TRBV27 and TRBJ1-2; 9 nucleotides agree with TRBD1. This CDR3 has 14 amino acids. Trimming cost V 4 bases and J 7 bases; bases outside gene matches: 7. Germline V gives CDR1 MNHEY, CDR2 SMNVEV (reference sequence). CDR3 nucleotide sequence: TGTGCCAGCAGTTCCCGGACAGGGGCGGCTGGCTACACCTTC. Amino acids: CASSSRTGAAGYTF.

This rearrangement joins TRBV7-9 to TRBJ2-7; 7 nucleotides align to TRBD1. Germline-derived CDR1 and CDR2 are SEHNR and FQNEAQ (reference sequence). J was trimmed by 2 bases and V by 1 base; bases with no gene match: 2. This CDR3 comprises 14 residues. The CDR3 region has the DNA TGTGCCAGCAGCTTAGGAGGGGGCCCCTACGAGCAGTACTTC. Its protein is CASSLGGGPYEQYF.

This clone was observed a handful of times. The rearrangement uses TRBV4-1 and TRBJ2-1; TRBD2 aligns across 8 bases. CDR1 and CDR2 (germline): MGHRA, YSYEKL. The CDR3 is 16 residues long. Trimming took 3 bases from V and 0 from J; bases not matched to a gene: 4. The CDR3, as DNA: TGCGCCAGCAGCCACCTAACTAGCGGCTCCTACAATGAGCAGTTCTTC. This encodes CASSHLTSGSYNEQFF.

The CDR3 nucleotides are TGTGCCAGCAGCTTAGAGGGGGCCGGGGACTATGGCTACACCTTC. This codes for CASSLEGAGDYGYTF. The chain couples TRBV7-9 to TRBJ1-2; TRBD1 matches at 7 bases. This CDR3 has 15 residues. Looked up from germline, CDR1 is SEHNR and CDR2 is FQNEAQ (reference sequence). The J segment lost 3 bases and the V segment lost 1 base, leaving 5 bases of the junction unmatched.

In its sample, this clone was seen a few times. The rearrangement joins TRBV14 to TRBJ2-7, with 8 bases aligning to TRBD2. Unmatched junction bases numbered 5, after V lost 2 bases and J lost 5 bases. This CDR3 has 14 amino acids. Germline CDR1 reads SGHDN; CDR2 reads FVKESK. CDR3 sequence: CASSQFGGAHEQYF. DNA of the CDR3: TGTGCCAGCAGCCAATTCGGGGGGGCCCACGAGCAGTACTTC.

This clone was counted between two and nine times. Other DNA sequences in the same sample also yield this CDR3. V usage is TRBV18 and J usage is TRBJ1-4; D uncertain. Per the germline V gene, CDR1 is KGHSH and CDR2 is LQKENI. This CDR3 has 13 amino acids. Trimming stripped 2 bases from V and 8 bases from J, with 9 bases between. The CDR3 protein is CASSPSRVEKLFF. The CDR3 DNA is TGTGCCAGCTCACCATCTCGGGTGGAAAAACTGTTTTTT.

The chain joins TRBV2 to TRBJ2-7; a weak D match, TRBD2 (5 bases). The CDR3 sequence is 15 residues long. Trimming removed 1 base from V and 0 bases from J, with 10 bases in between. Germline V CDR1 and CDR2: SNHLY, FYNNEI. The CDR3 DNA follows: TGTGCCAGCAGTGAAGGAGCAGGAGGCTCCTACGAGCAGTACTTC. Protein product: CASSEGAGGSYEQYF.

This clone was detected only a few times. This CDR3 reads CASSLGLLRNIQYF. The CDR3 DNA sequence: TGTGCCAGCAGCTTAGGTTTGTTGCGAAACATTCAGTACTTC. V gene TRBV11-2 combines with J gene TRBJ2-4, with D unresolved. Trimming took off 1 base at V and 6 bases at J, with 10 bases between the two ends. Germline V gene lookup returns CDR1 SGHAT and CDR2 FQNNGV. The CDR3 has 14 residues.

This clone was seen a few times. The chain is built from TRBV30 and TRBJ2-5, with 8 nucleotides matching TRBD1. The germline V gene has CDR1 GTSNPN and CDR2 SVGIG (reference sequence). V dropped 3 bases and J dropped 7; count of bases not matched to a gene: 7. The CDR3 covers 13 residues. CDR3 loop: CAWRTGAFGTQYF. CDR3 nucleotides: TGTGCCTGGAGGACAGGGGCCTTTGGGACCCAGTACTTC.